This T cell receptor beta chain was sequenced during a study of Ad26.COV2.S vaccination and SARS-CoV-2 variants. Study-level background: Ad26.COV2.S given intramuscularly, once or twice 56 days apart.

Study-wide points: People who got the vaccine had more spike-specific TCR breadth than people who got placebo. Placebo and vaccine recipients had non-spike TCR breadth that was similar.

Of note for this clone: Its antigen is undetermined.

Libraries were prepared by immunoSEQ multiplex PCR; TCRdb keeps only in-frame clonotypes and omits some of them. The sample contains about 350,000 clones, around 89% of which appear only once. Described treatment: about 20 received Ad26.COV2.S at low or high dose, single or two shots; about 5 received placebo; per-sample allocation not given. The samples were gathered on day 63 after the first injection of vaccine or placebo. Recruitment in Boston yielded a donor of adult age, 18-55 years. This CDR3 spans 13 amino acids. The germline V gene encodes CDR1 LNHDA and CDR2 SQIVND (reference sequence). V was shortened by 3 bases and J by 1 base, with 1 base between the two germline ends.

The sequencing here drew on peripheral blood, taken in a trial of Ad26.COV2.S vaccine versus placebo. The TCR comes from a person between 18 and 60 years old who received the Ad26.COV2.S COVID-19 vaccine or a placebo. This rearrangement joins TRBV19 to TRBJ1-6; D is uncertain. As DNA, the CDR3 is TGTGCCAGTAGTATTTCCTATAATTCACCCCTCCACTTT. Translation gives CASSISYNSPLHF.